The clone carrying this T cell receptor (beta chain) was seen a few times. Its antigen is unidentified. Staff drew approximately 9.7 milliliters of peripheral blood from each donor. This entry comes from a study of blood T cells in healthy people across ages. The study, taken as a whole, reports: Per-million-T-cell TCR beta diversity fell roughly linearly with age.

Primed by a sample-barcoded 5' primer and a J-beta primer mix, a second PCR proceeded for roughly 7 to 11 cycles. TCRdb redid the calling of the 5' RACE reads with MiXCR, one entry per CDR3 protein. This table has around 1,000,000 distinct CDR3 sequences, more than 30% appearing once. There are 16 residues in the CDR3. Germline V gene data show CDR1 as SQVTM and CDR2 as ANQGSEA. V lost 3 bases and J lost 0, with 17 bases in between. The J gene is TRBJ2-5, the V gene TRBV29-1; tentative D call: TRBD2 (7 bases). The source is a young man in good health. The sequencing sample was made of blood. The CDR3 loop reads CSVDPVGGLNQETQYF. The DNA of the CDR3 is TGCAGCGTTGACCCCGTGGGGGGGCTTAACCAAGAGACCCAGTACTTC.